This TCR beta chain originates from a study of blood T cell repertoires in COVID-19. Study at large: The analysed material was cDNA or gDNA that came from T cells, B-cell-depleted T cells, or PBMCs.

Original processing methods: Nucleated cell counts were estimated from reference gene primer amplification. The data were produced by immunoSEQ multiplex PCR, yet TCRdb's version contains in-frame clones alone and is incomplete. V, J and clone size are taken as reported in that table, and D and trimming were inferred from the DNA itself. The data hold around 37,000 clones, with around 84% observed a single time. Germline V CDR1 and CDR2: WSHSY, SAAADI. CDR3 size: 14 residues. With V trimmed by 6 bases and J by 3 bases, 4 bases remained unmatched. The sequence was obtained from a man aged 55 to 70 with COVID-19, enrolled during active disease. Material for sequencing was peripheral blood. The chain carries TRBV10-2 and TRBJ2-2; the match to TRBD1 covers 7 bases. The CDR3 nucleotides read TGCGCCAGCAGCACAGGGGTTGACACCGGGGAGCTGTTTTTT. This encodes CASSTGVDTGELFF.